One sample yielded the 12 T cell receptor beta chains listed below, sequenced in a study of monozygotic twins with cystic fibrosis (dated by TCRdb to the early 2020s). The library was generated by the immunoSEQ multiplex PCR assay. Held by TCRdb, this immuneACCESS table contains in-frame sequences only and omits some clones. Under half of the omission traces to an unresolved V gene where checked; the cause of the rest is unknown. In all, the sample holds tens of thousands of clones, and about 87% of those were seen once. Approximately 1.8% of the sample goes to the ten largest clones. Sequenced: blood. These receptors all come from a girl aged 2 to 9 with cystic fibrosis.

This clone was found a few times. CDR3 residues: CACTGQYNQPQHF. The CDR3 coding sequence is TGTGCCTGTACAGGACAGTACAATCAGCCCCAGCATTTT. The chain is built from TRBV30 and TRBJ1-5, with a tentative D call TRBD1 (6 bases). Looked up from germline, CDR1 is GTSNPN and CDR2 is SVGIG (reference sequence). Trimming took off 6 bases at V and 3 bases at J, with 12 bases between the two ends. This CDR3 is built from 13 residues. Supplemented by reference TRBV30 and TRBJ1-5, the full variable domain reads SQTIHQWPATLVQPVGSPLSLECTVEGTSNPNLYWYRQAAGRGLQLLFYSVGIGQISSEVPQNLSASRPQDRQFILSSKKLLLSDSGFYLCACTGQYNQPQHFGDGTRLSIL.

This chain links TRBV9 with TRBJ2-7; perhaps D is TRBD1 or TRBD2 (5 bases each). Germline lookup yields CDR1 SGDLS and CDR2 YYNGEE. Trimming left V 2 bases short and J 0 bases short, with 9 bases between. CDR3 length: 14 residues. The CDR3 bases are TGTGCCAGCAGCGTCGGGACGGTCTCCTACGAGCAGTACTTC. Translating gives CASSVGTVSYEQYF. The complete variable domain, with remaining parts taken from reference TRBV9 and TRBJ2-7, reads DSGVTQTPKHLITATGQRVTLRCSPRSGDLSVYWYQQSLDQGLQFLIQYYNGEERAKGNILERFSAQQFPDLHSELNLSSLELGDSALYFCASSVGTVSYEQYFGPGTRLTVT.

The CDR3 reads CASSEFGGPYEQYF. The CDR3 DNA sequence: TGTGCCAGCAGTGAATTCGGAGGGCCCTACGAGCAGTACTTC. This chain links TRBV2 with TRBJ2-7; perhaps TRBD2 as D (6 bases). The germline V gene encodes CDR1 SNHLY and CDR2 FYNNEI. V gave up 2 bases and J gave up 2 bases, with 10 bases separating them. This CDR3 contains 14 residues.

The J gene is TRBJ1-2, the V gene TRBV30; D is unclear. The CDR3 spans 11 residues. The germline V and J ends were trimmed by 6 bases and 5 bases, with 10 bases remaining between them. Germline CDR1 and CDR2: GTSNPN and SVGIG (reference sequence). The CDR3 region is CACGSWYGYTF. The CDR3 nucleotides read TGTGCCTGCGGGTCCTGGTATGGCTACACCTTC. Full variable domain (missing parts from reference TRBV30 and TRBJ1-2): SQTIHQWPATLVQPVGSPLSLECTVEGTSNPNLYWYRQAAGRGLQLLFYSVGIGQISSEVPQNLSASRPQDRQFILSSKKLLLSDSGFYLCACGSWYGYTFGSGTRLTVV.

This chain connects TRBV27 to TRBJ2-7; D is possibly TRBD1 (7 bases). The CDR3 consists of 13 residues. Germline CDR1 is MNHEY and CDR2 is SMNVEV (reference sequence). The V end lost 5 bases, the J end lost 2 bases, and 10 bases lay between the germline ends. The CDR3, as DNA: TGTGCCAGCAGTCCCAGGGGGGCCTACGAGCAGTACTTC. Its protein product is CASSPRGAYEQYF.

The chain recombines TRBV30 with TRBJ1-2; D is ambiguous. V lost 0 bases and J 4 bases, leaving 15 bases between the germline ends. From germline, CDR1 is GTSNPN and CDR2 SVGIG (reference sequence). CDR3 length equals 15 residues. The CDR3 sequence is CAWSVGSSRPYGYTF. The CDR3 bases are TGTGCCTGGAGTGTTGGCTCTTCGCGGCCCTATGGCTACACCTTC.

The CDR3 DNA reads TGTGCCAGCTGTACAGGGGAATCACCCCTCCACTTT. It translates to CASCTGESPLHF. The chain uses TRBV18 and TRBJ1-6; 7 bases line up with TRBD1. This CDR3 is built from 12 residues. CDR1 KGHSH and CDR2 LQKENI come from the germline V gene. The V and J ends lost 7 bases and 10 bases, in that order; junction bases with no gene match: 4. Variable domain in full (rest from reference TRBV18 and TRBJ1-6): NAGVMQNPRHLVRRRGQEARLRCSPMKGHSHVYWYRQLPEEGLKFMVYLQKENIIDESGMPKERFSAEFPKEGPSILRIQQVVRGDSAAYFCASCTGESPLHFGNGTRLTVT.

CDR3 amino acids: CATSRGGGGDTQYF. The DNA of the CDR3 is TGTGCCACCAGCAGGGGTGGGGGCGGGGATACGCAGTATTTT. This chain connects TRBV15 to TRBJ2-3; D might be TRBD1 (6 bases). V lost 3 bases and J lost 6, with 13 bases in between. CDR3 length: 14 residues. Germline-derived CDR1 and CDR2 are LNHNV and YYDKDF (reference sequence).

The rearrangement links TRBV27 to TRBJ2-7, with 7 bases identical to TRBD1. The junction had 9 bases not matched to a gene; V was cut back by 4 bases and J by 3 bases. The CDR3 loop spans 15 amino acids. Germline V gives CDR1 MNHEY, CDR2 SMNVEV (reference sequence). CDR3 sequence reads: CASSYNRGQIYEQYF. The CDR3 bases are TGTGCCAGCAGTTATAACAGGGGACAGATCTACGAGCAGTACTTC.

The gene calls are TRBV4-2 and TRBJ1-2, with D possibly being TRBD1 (5 bases). V was shortened by 3 bases and J by 7 bases, with 18 bases between the two germline ends. Germline loops: CDR1 LGHNA, CDR2 YNFKEQ. CDR3 length equals 15 residues. DNA for the CDR3: TGTGCCAGCAGCCAGGGGGGATCCGGGGAGGGTGGCTACACCTTC. This sequence encodes CASSQGGSGEGGYTF.

CDR3 in DNA: TGTGCCAGCCACGCAGTCGGCAGCTCCTATGGCTACACCTTC. Translation: CASHAVGSSYGYTF. The chain recombines TRBV2 with TRBJ1-2; D unresolved. Trimming stripped 8 bases from V and 4 bases from J, with 17 bases between. The CDR3 is made up of 14 amino acids. Germline V CDR1 and CDR2: SNHLY, FYNNEI.

The chain employs TRBV2 and TRBJ2-1, with D tentatively TRBD1 (6 bases). Germline lookup yields CDR1 SNHLY and CDR2 FYNNEI. Trimming removed 6 bases at V and 9 bases at J, with 12 bases between. CDR3 length: 12 residues. DNA of the CDR3: TGTGCCAGCAGCAGAACAGGGTTTGAGCAGTTCTTC. It translates to CASSRTGFEQFF.